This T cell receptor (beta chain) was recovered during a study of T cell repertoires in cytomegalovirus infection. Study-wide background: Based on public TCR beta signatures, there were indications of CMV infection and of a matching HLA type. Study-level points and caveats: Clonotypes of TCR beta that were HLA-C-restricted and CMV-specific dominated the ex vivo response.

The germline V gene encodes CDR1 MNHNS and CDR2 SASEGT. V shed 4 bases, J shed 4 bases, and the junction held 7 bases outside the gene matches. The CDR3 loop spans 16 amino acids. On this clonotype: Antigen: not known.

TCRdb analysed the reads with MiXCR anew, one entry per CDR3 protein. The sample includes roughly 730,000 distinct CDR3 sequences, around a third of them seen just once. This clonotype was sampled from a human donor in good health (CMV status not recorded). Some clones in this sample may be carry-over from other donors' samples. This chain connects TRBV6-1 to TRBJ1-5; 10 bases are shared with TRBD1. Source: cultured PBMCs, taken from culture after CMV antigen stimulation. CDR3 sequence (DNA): TGTGCCAGCAGTGGACGGGACAGGGGAGGAAATCAGCCCCAGCATTTT. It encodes CASSGRDRGGNQPQHF.